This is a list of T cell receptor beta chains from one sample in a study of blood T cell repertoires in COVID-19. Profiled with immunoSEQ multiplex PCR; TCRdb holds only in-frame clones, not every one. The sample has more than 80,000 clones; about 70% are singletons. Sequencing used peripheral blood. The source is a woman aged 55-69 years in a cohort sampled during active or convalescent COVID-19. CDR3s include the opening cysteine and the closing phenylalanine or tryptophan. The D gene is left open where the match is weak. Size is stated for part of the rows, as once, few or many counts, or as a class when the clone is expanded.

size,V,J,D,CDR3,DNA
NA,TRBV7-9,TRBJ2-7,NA,CASSSTNYEQYF,TGTGCCAGCAGCTCCACTAACTACGAGCAGTACTTC
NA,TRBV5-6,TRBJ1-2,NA,CASSPWTENYGYTF,TGTGCCAGCAGCCCTTGGACAGAAAACTATGGCTACACCTTC
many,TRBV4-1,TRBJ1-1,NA,CASSYNQGNTEAFF,TGCGCCAGCAGCTACAATCAGGGGAACACTGAAGCTTTCTTT
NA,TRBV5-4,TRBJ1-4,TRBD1,CASSRGTGGDEKLFF,TGTGCCAGCAGCCGCGGGACAGGCGGGGATGAAAAACTGTTTTTT
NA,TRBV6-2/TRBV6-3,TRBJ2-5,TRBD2,CASSHGLAGTPFQETQYF,TGTGCCAGCAGTCACGGACTAGCGGGGACTCCCTTCCAAGAGACCCAGTACTTC
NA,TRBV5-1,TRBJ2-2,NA,CASSFNTGNPGELFF,TGCGCCAGCAGCTTTAATACAGGGAACCCCGGGGAGCTGTTTTTT
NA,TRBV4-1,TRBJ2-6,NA,CASSQVQTGRSGANVLTF,TGCGCCAGCAGCCAAGTCCAGACAGGACGATCTGGGGCCAACGTCCTGACTTTC
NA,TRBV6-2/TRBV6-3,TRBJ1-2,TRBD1,CASSYLRDSNYGYTF,TGTGCCAGCAGTTACCTGCGGGACAGCAACTATGGCTACACCTTC
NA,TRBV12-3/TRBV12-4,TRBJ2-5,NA,CASALWGQETQYF,TGTGCCAGCGCACTTTGGGGGCAGGAGACCCAGTACTTC
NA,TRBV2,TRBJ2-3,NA,CASSEGGGTDTQYF,TGTGCCAGCAGTGAGGGGGGAGGCACAGATACGCAGTATTTT
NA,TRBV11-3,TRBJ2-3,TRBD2,CASSLGLAGGSLDTQYF,TGTGCCAGCAGCTTGGGCCTAGCGGGGGGGAGTTTGGATACGCAGTATTTT
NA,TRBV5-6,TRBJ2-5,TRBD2,CASSLLARGNQETQYF,TGTGCCAGCAGCTTGCTCGCGCGGGGGAACCAAGAGACCCAGTACTTC
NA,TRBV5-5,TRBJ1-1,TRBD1,CASSLEMGQGGNTEAFF,TGTGCCAGCAGCTTGGAAATGGGACAGGGCGGGAACACTGAAGCTTTCTTT
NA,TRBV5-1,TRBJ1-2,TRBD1,CASSFDRVGYGYTF,TGCGCCAGCAGCTTCGACAGGGTGGGCTATGGCTACACCTTC
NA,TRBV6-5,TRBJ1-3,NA,CASRPQLSGNTIYF,TGTGCCAGCAGACCACAGCTCTCTGGAAACACCATATATTTT
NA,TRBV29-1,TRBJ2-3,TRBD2,CSVEIPAGGSTDTQYF,TGCAGCGTTGAAATACCGGCGGGGGGTAGCACAGATACGCAGTATTTT
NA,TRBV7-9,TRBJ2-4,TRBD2,CASSSSGGARNIQYF,TGTGCCAGCAGCTCTAGCGGGGGGGCCCGAAACATTCAGTACTTC
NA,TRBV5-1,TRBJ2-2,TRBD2,CASSLAPGSGELNTGELFF,TGCGCCAGCAGCTTGGCCCCGGGTAGCGGGGAGTTGAACACCGGGGAGCTGTTTTTT
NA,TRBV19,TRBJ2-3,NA,CASSQGHQSTDTQYF,TGTGCCAGTAGCCAGGGACATCAAAGCACAGATACGCAGTATTTT
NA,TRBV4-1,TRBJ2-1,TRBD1,CASSHSGTGERDEQFF,TGCGCCAGCAGCCATTCCGGGACAGGGGAACGGGATGAGCAGTTCTTC
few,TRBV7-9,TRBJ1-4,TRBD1,CASINTGQAAREKLFF,TGTGCCAGCATCAACACGGGACAGGCCGCTAGGGAAAAACTGTTTTTT
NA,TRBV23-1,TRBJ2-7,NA,CASSGHCSYEQYF,TGCGCCAGCAGTGGGCACTGTTCCTACGAGCAGTACTTC
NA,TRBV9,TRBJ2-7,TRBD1,CASSQAGQGYSEQYF,TGTGCCAGCAGTCAGGCAGGACAGGGGTACAGCGAGCAGTACTTC
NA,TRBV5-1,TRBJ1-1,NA,CASSLEGSAGNTEAFF,TGCGCCAGCAGCTTGGAAGGTTCGGCAGGGAACACTGAAGCTTTCTTT
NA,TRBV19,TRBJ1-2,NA,CATRWESGYGYTF,TGTGCCACCCGCTGGGAGAGCGGCTATGGCTACACCTTC
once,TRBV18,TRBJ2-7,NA,CASSPEESSYEQYF,TGTGCCAGCTCACCTGAGGAAAGCTCCTACGAGCAGTACTTC
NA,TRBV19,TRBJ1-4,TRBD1,CASRDSSISREKLFF,TGTGCCAGTCGGGACAGTTCAATTTCAAGGGAAAAACTGTTTTTT
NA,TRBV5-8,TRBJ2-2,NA,CASSIIGVPGELFF,TGTGCCAGCAGCATCATAGGGGTACCCGGGGAGCTGTTTTTT
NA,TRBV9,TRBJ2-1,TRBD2,CASSATAGGPYNEQFF,TGTGCCAGCAGCGCTACAGCGGGGGGACCCTACAATGAGCAGTTCTTC
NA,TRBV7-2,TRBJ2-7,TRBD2,CASSLSRGTGEQYF,TGTGCCAGCAGCTTATCGCGGGGGACGGGGGAGCAGTACTTC
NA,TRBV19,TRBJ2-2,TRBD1,CASDDRTGVTGELFF,TGTGCCAGTGATGACCGGACAGGGGTAACCGGGGAGCTGTTTTTT
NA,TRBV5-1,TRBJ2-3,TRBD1,CASSPVPGQGRSGTDTQYF,TGCGCCAGCAGCCCCGTCCCGGGACAGGGAAGGTCGGGCACAGATACGCAGTATTTT
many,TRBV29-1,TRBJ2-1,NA,CSVLAGTNEQFF,TGCAGCGTTCTAGCAGGGACAAATGAGCAGTTCTTC
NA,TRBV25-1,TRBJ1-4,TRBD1,CASREDRGGAAEKLFF,TGTGCCAGCAGGGAGGACAGGGGAGGGGCGGCTGAAAAACTGTTTTTT
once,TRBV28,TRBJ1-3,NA,CASSLGSYSGNTIYF,TGTGCCAGCAGTTTAGGGAGCTACTCTGGAAACACCATATATTTT
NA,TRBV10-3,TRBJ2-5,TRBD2,CAIRTSGQETQYF,TGTGCCATCAGAACTAGCGGACAAGAGACCCAGTACTTC
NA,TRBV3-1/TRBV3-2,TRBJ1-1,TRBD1,CASSRRDRATEAFF,TGTGCCAGCAGCCGCCGGGACAGGGCGACTGAAGCTTTCTTT
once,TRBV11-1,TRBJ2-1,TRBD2,CASSPTGLEQFF,TGTGCCAGCAGTCCGACGGGACTAGAGCAGTTCTTC
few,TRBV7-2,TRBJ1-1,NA,CASSSRNRNTEAFF,TGTGCCAGCAGCTCACGCAATAGGAACACTGAAGCTTTCTTT
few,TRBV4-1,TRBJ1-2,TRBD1,CASSQLGQGQLYGYTF,TGCGCCAGCAGCCAATTAGGACAGGGTCAACTCTATGGCTACACCTTC
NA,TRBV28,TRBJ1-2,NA,CASSGGGAWSYGYTF,TGTGCCAGCAGTGGAGGGGGGGCGTGGAGCTATGGCTACACCTTC
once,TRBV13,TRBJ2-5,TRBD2,CASSLGAGGTQETQYF,TGTGCCAGCAGCTTAGGAGCGGGGGGTACCCAAGAGACCCAGTACTTC
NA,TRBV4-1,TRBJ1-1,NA,CASSQEFGANTEAFF,TGCGCCAGCAGCCAAGAATTTGGGGCGAACACTGAAGCTTTCTTT
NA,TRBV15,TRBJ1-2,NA,CATSLGTLRNYGYTF,TGTGCCACCAGCTTAGGGACATTGAGGAACTATGGCTACACCTTC
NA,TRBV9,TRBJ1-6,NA,CASSVSGFGDSPLHF,TGTGCCAGCAGCGTCTCGGGGTTCGGGGATTCACCCCTCCACTTT
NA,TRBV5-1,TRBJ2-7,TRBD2,CASSSGRSSGREQYF,TGCGCCAGCAGCTCGGGTAGAAGTAGCGGGAGGGAGCAGTACTTC
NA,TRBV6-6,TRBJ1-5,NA,CASSALGGSNQPQHF,TGTGCCAGCAGTGCTTTGGGAGGGTCTAATCAGCCCCAGCATTTT
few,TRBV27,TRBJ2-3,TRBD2,CASSPLAGAFKHTDTQYF,TGTGCCAGCAGCCCCCTAGCGGGGGCCTTCAAACACACAGATACGCAGTATTTT
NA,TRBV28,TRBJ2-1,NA,CASSSHPTDEQFF,TGTGCCAGCAGTTCGCACCCGACAGACGAGCAGTTCTTC
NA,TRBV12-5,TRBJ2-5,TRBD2,CASGLLAGVQETQYF,TGTGCTAGTGGTTTGCTAGCGGGGGTACAAGAGACCCAGTACTTC
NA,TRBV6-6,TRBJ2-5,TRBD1,CASSHPGQGLETQYF,TGTGCCAGCAGCCACCCGGGACAGGGGTTGGAGACCCAGTACTTC
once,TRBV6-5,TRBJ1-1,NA,CASSYSRSRQNTEAFF,TGTGCCAGCAGTTACTCGCGCAGCCGACAAAACACTGAAGCTTTCTTT
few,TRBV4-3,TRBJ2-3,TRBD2,CASSRKIPTWTSGGAITDTQYF,TGCGCCAGCAGCCGGAAAATTCCGACCTGGACTAGCGGGGGGGCCATCACAGATACGCAGTATTTT
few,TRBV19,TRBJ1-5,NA,CASSIQGDQPQHF,TGTGCCAGTAGTATACAGGGCGATCAGCCCCAGCATTTT